The 11 T cell receptor beta chains listed next were all sequenced from one sample in a study of T cell changes during pregnancy in multiple sclerosis. The protocol was immunoSEQ multiplex PCR, while the TCRdb copy is restricted to in-frame clones and leaves out a portion. The table has tens of thousands of clones, around nine tenths seen once. The material sequenced was CD4+ T cells from peripheral blood mononuclear cells, taken in the second trimester of pregnancy. All receptors derive from a female donor with multiple sclerosis, enrolled in a pregnancy study.

V and J are TRBV7-2 and TRBJ2-1; 7 bases are a match to TRBD2. V was pared by 3 bases and J by 9 bases, with 5 bases of the junction left unmatched. The CDR3 covers 13 residues. Germline CDR1 and CDR2: SGHTA and FQGNSA. CDR3: CASSLGGVVEQFF. Here the CDR3 DNA reads TGTGCCAGCAGCTTGGGGGGGGTGGTTGAGCAGTTCTTC.

The chain uses TRBV9 and TRBJ2-1, with 7 bases fitting TRBD1. CDR1 and CDR2 (germline): SGDLS, YYNGEE. This CDR3 has 16 residues. V shed 3 bases and J 3 bases; nucleotides not matched to a gene: 9. The CDR3 bases are TGTGCCAGCAGCGCAGACAGGGAGCTTTTCTACAATGAGCAGTTCTTC. The encoded protein is CASSADRELFYNEQFF.

The chain uses TRBV28 and TRBJ1-1, with D hard to call. V was clipped by 5 bases and J by 7 bases, with 11 bases between them. The germline CDR1 and CDR2 sequences are MDHEN and SYDVKM. This CDR3 contains 12 residues. The DNA of the CDR3 is TGTGCCAGCAGTCCCTACCCTAATGAAGCTTTCTTT. Translation gives CASSPYPNEAFF.

Details on this clone: A junction boundary mismatches the germline segment, possibly from a read error. The chain couples TRBV18 to TRBJ2-3; 7 positions agree with TRBD1. CDR1 KGHSH and CDR2 LQKENI come from the germline V gene. The CDR3 is made up of 15 amino acids. CDR3 sequence (DNA): TGTGCCAGCTCCCCACTAGGGGGCGGCACAGATACGCAGTATTTT. Protein sequence: CASSPLGGGTDTQYF.

CDR3 sequence: CASVRGPSSYEQYF. In DNA form, the CDR3 reads TGTGCCAGCGTCCGCGGGCCAAGCTCCTACGAGCAGTACTTC. V and J are TRBV11-2 and TRBJ2-7, with D possibly TRBD2 on 5 matching bases. The CDR3 is 14 residues long. Per germline, CDR1 SGHAT and CDR2 FQNNGV. V was clipped by 8 bases and J by 0 bases, with 14 bases between them. The full variable domain, with the rest looked up from reference TRBV11-2 and TRBJ2-7, is EAGVAQSPRYKIIEKRQSVAFWCNPISGHATLYWYQQILGQGPKLLIQFQNNGVVDDSQLPKDRFSAERLKGVDSTLKIQPAKLEDSAVYLCASVRGPSSYEQYFGPGTRLTVT.

This CDR3 reads CASGSEGAYEQYF. The DNA of the CDR3 is TGTGCCAGCGGCAGTGAGGGGGCCTACGAGCAGTACTTC. This chain joins TRBV9 and TRBJ2-7; D may be TRBD1 (6 bases). With 7 bases removed from V and 2 bases from J, the gap between germline ends came to 13 bases. Germline CDR1 reads SGDLS; CDR2 reads YYNGEE. This CDR3 has 13 amino acids.

The count of this clone is one. This chain uses TRBV28 with TRBJ2-1, with a weak D call TRBD1 (5 bases). Trimming cost V 2 bases and J 12 bases, with 5 bases left between them. The germline CDR1 and CDR2 sequences are MDHEN and SYDVKM. The CDR3 contains 10 residues. CDR3 amino acids: CASSLDRQFF. CDR3 DNA sequence: TGTGCCAGCAGTTTAGACAGGCAGTTCTTC.

The J gene is TRBJ2-1, the V gene TRBV6-5; 7 bases are a match to TRBD1. CDR1 and CDR2 (germline): MNHEY, SVGAGI. The CDR3 is 15 amino acids. Trimming at V came to 5 bases and at J to 5 bases, leaving 9 bases not matched to a gene. The CDR3 nucleotides read TGTGCCAGCAGTCGACCGGGACAGACGAACAATGAGCAGTTCTTC. This gives the protein CASSRPGQTNNEQFF.

The chain is built from TRBV6-6 and TRBJ2-5; 10 bases align to TRBD2. This CDR3 contains 14 residues. Unmatched junction bases numbered 6, after V lost 7 bases and J lost 4 bases. CDR1 is MNHNY, CDR2 SVGAGI, per germline (reference sequence). The CDR3 region is CASKRSSGGETQYF. The CDR3 DNA is TGTGCCAGCAAACGGTCTAGCGGGGGAGAGACCCAGTACTTC.

The rearrangement joins TRBV4-3 to TRBJ2-2; perhaps TRBD1 as D (6 bases). The CDR3 is 17 amino acids. Trimming removed 4 bases from V and 3 bases from J, with 18 bases in between. The V gene's germline CDR1 is LGHNA and CDR2 YSLEER. DNA of the CDR3: TGCGCCAGCAGCCTTCAGGGTAGGCAGGGGCACACCGGGGAGCTGTTTTTT. Residues: CASSLQGRQGHTGELFF.

The chain combines TRBV15 with TRBJ2-3, with D possibly TRBD2 on 6 matching bases. Looked up from germline, CDR1 is LNHNV and CDR2 is YYDKDF (reference sequence). V was cut by 0 bases and J by 3 bases, with 10 bases left in between. The CDR3 spans 15 residues. The DNA for the CDR3 is TGTGCCACCAGCAGAGATCCCCTAGCGACAGATACGCAGTATTTT. Amino acids: CATSRDPLATDTQYF.